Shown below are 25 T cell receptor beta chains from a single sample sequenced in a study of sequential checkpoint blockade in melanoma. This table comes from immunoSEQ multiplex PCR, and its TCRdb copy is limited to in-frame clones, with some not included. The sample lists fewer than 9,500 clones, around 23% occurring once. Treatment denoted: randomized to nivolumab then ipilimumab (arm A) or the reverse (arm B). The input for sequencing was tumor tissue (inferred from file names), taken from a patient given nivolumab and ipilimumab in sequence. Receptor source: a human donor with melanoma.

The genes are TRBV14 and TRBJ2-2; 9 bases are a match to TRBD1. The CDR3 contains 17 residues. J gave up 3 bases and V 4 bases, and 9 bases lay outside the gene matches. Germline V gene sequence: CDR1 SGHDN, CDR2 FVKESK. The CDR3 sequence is CASSPGQGFIDTGELFF. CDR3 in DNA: TGTGCCAGCAGCCCGGGACAGGGTTTCATCGACACCGGGGAGCTGTTTTTT.

The CDR3 is CASSIAGTGGYEQYF. As DNA, the CDR3 is TGTGCCAGTAGTATCGCCGGGACAGGGGGCTACGAGCAGTACTTC. The gene calls are TRBV19 and TRBJ2-7, with TRBD1 identical over 11 bases. The V segment lost 3 bases and the J segment 3 bases; nucleotides outside the gene matches: 4. The CDR3 has 15 amino acids. Germline values: CDR1 LNHDA, CDR2 SQIVND (reference sequence).

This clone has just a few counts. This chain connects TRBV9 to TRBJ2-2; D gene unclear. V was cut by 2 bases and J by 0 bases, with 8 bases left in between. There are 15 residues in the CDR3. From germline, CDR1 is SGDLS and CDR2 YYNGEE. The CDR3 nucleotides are TGTGCCAGCAGCGTTGGGCTAGCGAACACCGGGGAGCTGTTTTTT. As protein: CASSVGLANTGELFF.

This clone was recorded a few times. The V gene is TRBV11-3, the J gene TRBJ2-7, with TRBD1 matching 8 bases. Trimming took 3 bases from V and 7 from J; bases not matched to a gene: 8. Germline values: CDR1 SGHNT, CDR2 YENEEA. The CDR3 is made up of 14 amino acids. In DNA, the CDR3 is TGTGCCAGCAGCTTGGGTAACAGGGGGAAAGAGCAGTACTTC. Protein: CASSLGNRGKEQYF.

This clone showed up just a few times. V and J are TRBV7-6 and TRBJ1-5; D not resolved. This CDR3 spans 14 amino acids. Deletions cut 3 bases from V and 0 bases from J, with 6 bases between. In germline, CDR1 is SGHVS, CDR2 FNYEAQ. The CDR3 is CASSLGHSNQPQHF. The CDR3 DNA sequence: TGTGCCAGCAGCTTGGGCCATAGCAATCAGCCCCAGCATTTT.

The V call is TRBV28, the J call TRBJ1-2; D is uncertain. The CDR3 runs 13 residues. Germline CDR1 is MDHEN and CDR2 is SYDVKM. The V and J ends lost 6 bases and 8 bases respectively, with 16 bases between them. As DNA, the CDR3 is TGTGCCAGCAGCCCACCCCCCCGATGGGGCTACACCTTC. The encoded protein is CASSPPPRWGYTF.

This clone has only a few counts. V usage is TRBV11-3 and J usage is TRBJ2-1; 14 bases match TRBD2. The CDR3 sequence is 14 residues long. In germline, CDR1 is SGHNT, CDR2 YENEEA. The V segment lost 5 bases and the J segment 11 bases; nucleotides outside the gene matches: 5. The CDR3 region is CASSPGLAGVQQFF. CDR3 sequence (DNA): TGTGCCAGCAGCCCGGGACTAGCGGGGGTTCAGCAGTTCTTC.

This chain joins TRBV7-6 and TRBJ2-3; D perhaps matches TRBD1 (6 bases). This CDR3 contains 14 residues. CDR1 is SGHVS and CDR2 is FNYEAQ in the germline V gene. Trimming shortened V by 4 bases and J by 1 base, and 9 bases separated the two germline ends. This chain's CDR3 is CASSSSGGTDTQYF. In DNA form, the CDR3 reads TGTGCCAGCAGCTCATCAGGGGGCACAGATACGCAGTATTTT. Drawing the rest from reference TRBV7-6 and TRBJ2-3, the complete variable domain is GAGVSQSPRYKVTKRGQDVALRCDPISGHVSLYWYRQALGQGPEFLTYFNYEAQQDKSGLPNDRFSAERPEGSISTLTIQRTEQRDSAMYRCASSSSGGTDTQYFGPGTRLTVL.

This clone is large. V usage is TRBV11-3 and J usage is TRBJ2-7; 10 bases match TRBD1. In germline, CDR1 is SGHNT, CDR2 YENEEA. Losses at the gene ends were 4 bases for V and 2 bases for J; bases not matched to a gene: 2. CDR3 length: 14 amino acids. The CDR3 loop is CASSWGQGTYEQYF. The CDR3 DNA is TGTGCCAGCAGCTGGGGACAGGGGACCTACGAGCAGTACTTC.

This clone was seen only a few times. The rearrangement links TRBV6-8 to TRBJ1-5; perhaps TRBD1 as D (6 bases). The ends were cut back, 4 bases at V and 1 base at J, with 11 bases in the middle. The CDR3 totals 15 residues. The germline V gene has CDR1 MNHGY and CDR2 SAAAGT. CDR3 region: CASSLQGRSNQPQHF. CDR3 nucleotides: TGTGCCAGCAGTTTACAGGGTAGAAGCAATCAGCCCCAGCATTTT.

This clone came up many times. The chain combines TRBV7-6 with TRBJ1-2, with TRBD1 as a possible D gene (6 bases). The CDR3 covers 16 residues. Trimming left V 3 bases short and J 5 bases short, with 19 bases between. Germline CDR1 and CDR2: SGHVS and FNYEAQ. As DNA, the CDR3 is TGTGCCAGCAGCTTGGCCTTTGGGAGAAGGGGGTATGGCTACACCTTC. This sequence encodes CASSLAFGRRGYGYTF.

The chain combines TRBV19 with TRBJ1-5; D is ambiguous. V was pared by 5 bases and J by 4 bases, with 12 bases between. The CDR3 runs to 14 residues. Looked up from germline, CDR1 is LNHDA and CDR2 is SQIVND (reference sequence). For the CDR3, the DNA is TGTGCCAGTAGTCCAGATGGGTGGAATCAGCCCCAGCATTTT. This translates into CASSPDGWNQPQHF.

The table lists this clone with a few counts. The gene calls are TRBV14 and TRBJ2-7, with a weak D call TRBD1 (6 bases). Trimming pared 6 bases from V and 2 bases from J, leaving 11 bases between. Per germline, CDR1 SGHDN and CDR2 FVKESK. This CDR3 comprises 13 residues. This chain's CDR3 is CASRDSRAYEQYF. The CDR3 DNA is TGTGCCAGCAGGGACAGCCGAGCCTACGAGCAGTACTTC.

CDR3 loop: CASSLGGLNYGYTF. CDR3 coding DNA: TGTGCCAGCAGCTTGGGGGGCCTCAACTATGGCTACACCTTC. This chain links TRBV11-3 with TRBJ1-2, with D tentatively TRBD1 (6 bases). The germline gives CDR1 SGHNT, CDR2 YENEEA. The germline V and J ends were trimmed by 3 bases and 2 bases, with 10 bases remaining between them. The CDR3 has 14 residues. The entire variable domain, with the rest obtained from reference TRBV11-3 and TRBJ1-2, is as follows: EAGVVQSPRYKIIEKKQPVAFWCNPISGHNTLYWYLQNLGQGPELLIRYENEEAVDDSQLPKDRFSAERLKGVDSTLKIQPAELGDSAVYLCASSLGGLNYGYTFGSGTRLTVV.

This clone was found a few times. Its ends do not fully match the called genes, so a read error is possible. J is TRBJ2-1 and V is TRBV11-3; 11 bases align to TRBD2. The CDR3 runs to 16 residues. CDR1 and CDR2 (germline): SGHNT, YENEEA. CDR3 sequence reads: CASSFAPGLAVNEQFF. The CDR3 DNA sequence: TGTGCTAGCAGCTTTGCCCCGGGACTAGCGGTCAATGAGCAGTTCTTC.

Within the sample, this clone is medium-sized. In DNA, the CDR3 is TGTGCCAGCAGGGTACAGGGAAATCAGGAAAAACTGTTTTTT. This encodes CASRVQGNQEKLFF. The chain employs TRBV6-8 and TRBJ1-4, with D possibly matching TRBD1 (6 bases). Per germline, CDR1 MNHGY and CDR2 SAAAGT. The CDR3 extends over 14 amino acids. The germline V and J ends were trimmed by 6 bases and 8 bases, with 16 bases remaining between them.

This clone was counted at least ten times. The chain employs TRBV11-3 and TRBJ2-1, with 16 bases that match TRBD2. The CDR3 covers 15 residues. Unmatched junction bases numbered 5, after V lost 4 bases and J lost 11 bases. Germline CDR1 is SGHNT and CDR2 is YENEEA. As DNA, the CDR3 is TGTGCCAGCAGCTCAGGGACTAGCGGGGGGGCACAGCAGTTCTTC. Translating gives CASSSGTSGGAQQFF.

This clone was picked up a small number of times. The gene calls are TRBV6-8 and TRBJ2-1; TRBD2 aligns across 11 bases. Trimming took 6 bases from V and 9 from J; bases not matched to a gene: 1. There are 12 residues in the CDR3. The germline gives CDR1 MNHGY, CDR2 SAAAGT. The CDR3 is CASRGLAVEQFF. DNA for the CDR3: TGTGCCAGCAGGGGACTAGCGGTTGAGCAGTTCTTC.

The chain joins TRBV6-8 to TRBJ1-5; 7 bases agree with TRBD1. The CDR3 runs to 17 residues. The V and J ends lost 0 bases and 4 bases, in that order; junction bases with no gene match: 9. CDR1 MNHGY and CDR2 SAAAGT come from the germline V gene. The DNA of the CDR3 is TGTGCCAGCAGTTACTCGGTCGGAAGGGGGCTAAATCAGCCCCAGCATTTT. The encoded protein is CASSYSVGRGLNQPQHF.

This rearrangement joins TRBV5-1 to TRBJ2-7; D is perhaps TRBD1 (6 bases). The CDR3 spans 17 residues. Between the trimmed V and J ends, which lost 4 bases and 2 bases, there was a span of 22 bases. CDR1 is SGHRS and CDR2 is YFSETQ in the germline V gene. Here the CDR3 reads CASSSTEQQGRTYEQYF. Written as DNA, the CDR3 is TGCGCCAGCAGCAGCACGGAGCAACAGGGCAGGACCTACGAGCAGTACTTC.

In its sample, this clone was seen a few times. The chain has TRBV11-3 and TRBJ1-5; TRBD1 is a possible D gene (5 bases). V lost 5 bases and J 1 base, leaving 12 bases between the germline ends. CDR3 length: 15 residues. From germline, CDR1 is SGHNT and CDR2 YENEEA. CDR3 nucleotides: TGTGCCAGCAGCCCCGGGGGTTTCAGCAATCAGCCCCAGCATTTT. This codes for CASSPGGFSNQPQHF.

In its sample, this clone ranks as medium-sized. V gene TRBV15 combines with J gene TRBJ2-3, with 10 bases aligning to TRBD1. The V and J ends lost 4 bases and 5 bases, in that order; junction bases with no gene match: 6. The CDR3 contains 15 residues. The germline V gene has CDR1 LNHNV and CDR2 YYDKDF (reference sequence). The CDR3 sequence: CATSTRQGARDTQYF. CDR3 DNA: TGTGCCACCAGCACGAGACAGGGGGCAAGAGATACGCAGTATTTT.

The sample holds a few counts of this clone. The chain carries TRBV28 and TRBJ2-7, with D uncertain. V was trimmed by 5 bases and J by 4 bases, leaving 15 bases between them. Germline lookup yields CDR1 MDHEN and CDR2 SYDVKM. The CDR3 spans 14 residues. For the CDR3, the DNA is TGTGCCAGCAGTCCTCCGAACATACCTTACGAGCAGTACGTC. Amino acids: CASSPPNIPYEQYV.

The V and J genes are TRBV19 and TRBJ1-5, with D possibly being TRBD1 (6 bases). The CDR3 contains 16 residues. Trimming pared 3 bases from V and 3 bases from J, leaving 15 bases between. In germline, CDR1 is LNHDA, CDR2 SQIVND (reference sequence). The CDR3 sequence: CASSIGTQGYNQPQHF. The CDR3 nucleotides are TGTGCCAGTAGTATTGGGACTCAGGGGTACAATCAGCCCCAGCATTTT.

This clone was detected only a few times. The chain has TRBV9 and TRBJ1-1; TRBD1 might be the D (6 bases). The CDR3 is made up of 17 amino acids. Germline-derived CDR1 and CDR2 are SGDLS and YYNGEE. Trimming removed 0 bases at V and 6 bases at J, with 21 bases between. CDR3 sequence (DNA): TGTGCCAGCAGCGTAGGGTTGATTCAGGGGCTTGGCGCTGAAGCTTTCTTT. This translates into CASSVGLIQGLGAEAFF.